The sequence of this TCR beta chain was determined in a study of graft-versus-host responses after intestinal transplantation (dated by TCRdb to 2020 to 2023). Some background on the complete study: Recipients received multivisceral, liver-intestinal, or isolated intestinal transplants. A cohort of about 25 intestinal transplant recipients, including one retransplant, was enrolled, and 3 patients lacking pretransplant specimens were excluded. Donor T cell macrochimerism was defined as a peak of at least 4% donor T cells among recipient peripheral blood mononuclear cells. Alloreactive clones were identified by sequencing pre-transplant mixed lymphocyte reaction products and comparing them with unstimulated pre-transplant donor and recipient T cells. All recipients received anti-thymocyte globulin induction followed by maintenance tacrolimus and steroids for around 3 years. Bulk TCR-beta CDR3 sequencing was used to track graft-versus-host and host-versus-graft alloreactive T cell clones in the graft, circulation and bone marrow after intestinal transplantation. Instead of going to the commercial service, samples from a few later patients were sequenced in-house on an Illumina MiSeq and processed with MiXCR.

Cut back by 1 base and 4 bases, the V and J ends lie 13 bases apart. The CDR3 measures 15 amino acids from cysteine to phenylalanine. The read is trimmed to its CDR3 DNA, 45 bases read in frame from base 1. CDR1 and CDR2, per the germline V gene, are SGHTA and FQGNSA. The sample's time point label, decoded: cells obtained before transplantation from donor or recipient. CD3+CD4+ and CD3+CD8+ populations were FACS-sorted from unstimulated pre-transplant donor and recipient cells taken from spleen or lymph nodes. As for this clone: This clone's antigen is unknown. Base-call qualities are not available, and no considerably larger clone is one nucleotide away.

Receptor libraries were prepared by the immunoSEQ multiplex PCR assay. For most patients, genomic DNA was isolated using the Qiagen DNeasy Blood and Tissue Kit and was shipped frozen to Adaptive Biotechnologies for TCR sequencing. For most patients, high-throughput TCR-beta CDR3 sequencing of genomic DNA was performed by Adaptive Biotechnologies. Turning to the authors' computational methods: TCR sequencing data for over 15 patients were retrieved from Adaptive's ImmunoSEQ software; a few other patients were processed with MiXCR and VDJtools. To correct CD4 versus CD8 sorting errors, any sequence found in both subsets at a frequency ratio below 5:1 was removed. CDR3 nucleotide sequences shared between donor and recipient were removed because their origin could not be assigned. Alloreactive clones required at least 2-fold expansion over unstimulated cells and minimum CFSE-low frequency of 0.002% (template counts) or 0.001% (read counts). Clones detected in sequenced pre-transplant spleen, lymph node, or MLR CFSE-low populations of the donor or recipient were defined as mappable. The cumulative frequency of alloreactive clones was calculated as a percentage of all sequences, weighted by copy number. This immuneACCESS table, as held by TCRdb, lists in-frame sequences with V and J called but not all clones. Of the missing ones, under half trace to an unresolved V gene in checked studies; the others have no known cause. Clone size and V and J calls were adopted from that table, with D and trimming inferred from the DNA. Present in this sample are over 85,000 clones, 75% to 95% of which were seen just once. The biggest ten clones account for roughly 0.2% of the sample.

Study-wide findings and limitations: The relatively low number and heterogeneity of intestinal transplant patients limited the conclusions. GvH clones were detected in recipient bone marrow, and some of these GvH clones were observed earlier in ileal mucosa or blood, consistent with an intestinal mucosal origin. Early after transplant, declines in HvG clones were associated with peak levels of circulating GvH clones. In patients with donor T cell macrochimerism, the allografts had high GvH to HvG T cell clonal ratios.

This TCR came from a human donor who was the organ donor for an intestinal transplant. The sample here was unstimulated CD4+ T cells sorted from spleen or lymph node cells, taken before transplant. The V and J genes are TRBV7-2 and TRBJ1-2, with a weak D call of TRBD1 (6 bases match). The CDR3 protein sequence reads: CASSLGRTQGYGYTF. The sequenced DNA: TGTGCCAGCAGCTTAGGGAGAACACAGGGCTATGGCTACACCTTC.